Here is one T cell receptor (beta chain) with its context. The antigen it recognizes is unknown. No quality values exist for individual bases; no much larger clone is one base distant. The treatment or condition label for this specimen denotes: allogeneic hematopoietic cell transplantation with graft depleted of TCRalphabeta T cells and CD19 B cells. The transplant recipients were children given TCRalphabeta/CD19-depleted allogeneic hematopoietic cell grafts. The data stem from a study of T-cell reconstitution after alpha-beta-depleted transplantation in children (dated by TCRdb to about 2016). Turning to the overall study: Using TCR repertoire profiling, the study quantitatively followed how T-cell immune reconstitution unfolded in children after TCRalphabeta/CD19-depleted allogeneic hematopoietic cell transplantation. What the authors observed across the whole study: In some patients, the high TCRbeta diversity seen at day 60 was put down to recipient T cells and intrathymic progenitors that had survived conditioning. The frequencies of hyperexpanded clones fell over the following months, and after one year, T-cell counts and TCRbeta diversity were mostly attributed to newly produced T cells. The apparently early alphabetaT-cell count recovery about two months after transplant was reportedly dependent on only several hundred rapidly expanded clones derived from non-depleted graft cells.

Library preparation employed PCR. Sequenced on an Illumina HiSeq 2500. Molecular barcoding was employed in the preparation of TCR libraries, with unique molecular identifiers being used to normalize TCRbeta repertoire quantification. In TCRdb, the public reads were trimmed at Q25 with fastp and aligned with MiXCR, with productive beta chains retained. Entries are consolidated by CDR3 protein sequence, retaining the most common genes and DNA. For this sample there are about 580,000 distinct CDR3 sequences; under 30% appear just once. The ten largest make up roughly 15% of the sample. Germline trimming amounts to 0 bases on V and 3 bases on J, with 4 as the count of junction bases outside the gene matches. The CDR3 starts with the cysteine, ends with the phenylalanine, and has 15 residues. The read is trimmed to its CDR3 DNA, 45 bases read in frame from base 1. From the germline V gene (reference sequence), CDR1 is DFQATT and CDR2 is SNEGSKA.

This material consisted of PBMCs, mostly from graft donor cells, taken 360 days after TCRalphabeta/CD19-depleted stem cell transplant. The clonotype originates from a boy under three years old who had a stem cell transplant for acute myeloid leukemia, so the T cells may come from the graft donor. The rearranged segments are TRBV20-1 and TRBJ2-1, with 8 junctional bases fitting TRBD2. CDR3 loop: CSAREGSGVYNEQFF. The sequenced DNA is TGCAGTGCTAGAGAAGGTAGCGGGGTCTACAATGAGCAGTTCTTC.